The subject of this entry is one T cell receptor beta chain. Its target is not known. Libraries were prepared by immunoSEQ multiplex PCR; TCRdb keeps only in-frame clonotypes and omits some of them. The data show around 160,000 clones, under 95% seen once. These data come from a study of T cell responses to AZD1222 COVID-19 vaccine. As for the study in general: Analysis merged second doses at about 4 or about 12 weeks.

Study results and limitations: Regions 160-218 and 743-854 dominated among vaccine-associated CD4 TCRs spanning spike. Unmutated variant regions are reportedly targeted by nearly half of spike-specific TCRs. The peak T cell response came first, and repertoires were sampled only after it.

This CDR3 has 15 residues. Trimming stripped 6 bases from V and 0 bases from J, with 12 bases between. Germline CDR1 MNHEY, CDR2 SMNVEV (reference sequence). Specimen: peripheral blood, collected on day 0 of AZD1222 vaccination. The genes are TRBV27 and TRBJ1-3; D remains ambiguous. This sequence was found in an adult in good health. CDR3 sequence: CASRSTAYSGNTIYF. In DNA form, the CDR3 reads TGTGCCAGCAGGTCCACAGCTTACTCTGGAAACACCATATATTTT.